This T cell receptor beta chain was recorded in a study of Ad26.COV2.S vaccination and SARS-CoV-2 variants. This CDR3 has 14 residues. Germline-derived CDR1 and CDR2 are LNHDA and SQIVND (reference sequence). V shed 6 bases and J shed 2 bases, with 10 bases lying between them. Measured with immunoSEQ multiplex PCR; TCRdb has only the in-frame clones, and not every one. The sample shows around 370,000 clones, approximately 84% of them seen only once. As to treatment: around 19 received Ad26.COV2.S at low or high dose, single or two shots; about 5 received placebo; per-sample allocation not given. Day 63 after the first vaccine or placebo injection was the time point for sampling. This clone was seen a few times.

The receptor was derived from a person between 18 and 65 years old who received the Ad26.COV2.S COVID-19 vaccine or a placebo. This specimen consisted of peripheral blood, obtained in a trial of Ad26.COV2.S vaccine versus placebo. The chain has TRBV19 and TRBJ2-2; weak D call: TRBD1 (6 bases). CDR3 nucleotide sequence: TGTGCCAGTAGACAGGGACCCAACACCGGGGAGCTGTTTTTT. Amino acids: CASRQGPNTGELFF.